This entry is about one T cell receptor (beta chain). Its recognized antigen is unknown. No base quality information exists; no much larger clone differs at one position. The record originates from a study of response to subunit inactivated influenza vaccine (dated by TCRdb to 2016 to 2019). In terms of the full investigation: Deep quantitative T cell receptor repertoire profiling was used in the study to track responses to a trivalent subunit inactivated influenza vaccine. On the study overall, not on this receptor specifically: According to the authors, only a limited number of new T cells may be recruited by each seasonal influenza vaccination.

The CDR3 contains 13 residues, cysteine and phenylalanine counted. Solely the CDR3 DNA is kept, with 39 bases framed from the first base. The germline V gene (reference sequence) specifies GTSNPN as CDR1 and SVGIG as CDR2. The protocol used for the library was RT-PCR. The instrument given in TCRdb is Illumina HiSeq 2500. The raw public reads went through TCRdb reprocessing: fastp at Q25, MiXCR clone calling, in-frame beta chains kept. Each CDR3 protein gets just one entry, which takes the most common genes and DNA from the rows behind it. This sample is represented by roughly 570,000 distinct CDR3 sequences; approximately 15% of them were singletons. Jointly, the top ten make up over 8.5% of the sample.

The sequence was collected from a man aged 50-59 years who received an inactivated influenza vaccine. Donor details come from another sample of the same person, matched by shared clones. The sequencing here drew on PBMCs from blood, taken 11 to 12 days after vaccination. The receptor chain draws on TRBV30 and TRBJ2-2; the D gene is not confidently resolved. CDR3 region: CATDVANTGELFF. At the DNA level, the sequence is TGTGCTACGGACGTCGCGAACACCGGGGAGCTGTTTTTT.